This TCR beta chain was identified in a study of Graves' ophthalmopathy and Graves' hyperthyroidism. V shed 3 bases and J shed 7 bases, with 19 bases lying between them. This CDR3 is 14 amino acids long. Germline V CDR1 and CDR2: SQVTM, ANQGSEA. RNA transcripts provided the template for amplifying TCR beta CDR3 regions. HTBI primers served in a first-round RT-PCR, which a second-round multiplex PCR followed. TCRdb re-called the multiplex PCR reads with MiXCR, one entry per CDR3 protein. The sample lists about 550,000 distinct CDR3 sequences; less than 40% were seen once. The specimen sequenced was peripheral blood or thyroid tissue (not recorded which). The chain links TRBV29-1 to TRBJ2-7; D gene ambiguous. This sequence was found in an adult man with Graves' hyperthyroidism. CDR3: CSVEDGRLYNEQYF. In DNA form, the CDR3 reads TGCAGCGTTGAGGATGGCAGACTTTACAATGAGCAGTACTTC.